The following is a T cell receptor beta chain sequence with its context. This clonotype was detected only a few times. This receptor's antigen is unknown. No much larger clone exists at a distance of one base, and base qualities are not known. This record comes from a study of blood T cells in healthy people across ages (dated by TCRdb to between 2015 and 2016). The study in broad terms: Template switching captured roughly one uniquely barcoded TCR beta cDNA molecule per two T cells in model experiments. To track age-related changes in TCR beta repertoire diversity, the study relied on deep sequencing normalized with unique cDNA molecular identifiers. Donors were grouped into four age groups: young (average 16 years), middle-aged (about 40), aged (around 60) and long-lived (approximately 78). To avoid experimental bias, donors of different ages were randomly spread across the sequencing lanes. Two additional independent replicas of 1 million unique cDNA reads from the same blood draw were analyzed for two donors (one aged 18 to 29 and one aged 80 or older).

The CDR3 holds 18 amino acids from the cysteine to the phenylalanine. Only CDR3 DNA is held: 54 bases, read in frame from base 1. CDR1 and CDR2 are read off the germline V gene as MDHEN and SYDVKM. Deletion took 2 bases off V and 3 bases off J, with a span of 21 bases between the germline ends. The library came from 5' RACE. The run used an Illumina HiSeq 2500. A second roughly 7 to 11 cycle PCR used a sample-barcoded 5' primer and a J-beta primer mix. A template-switch 5' adaptor carrying 12 random nucleotides introduced a unique molecular identifier onto each TCR beta cDNA molecule. At least 3 million CDR3-containing paired-end reads were obtained from each sample. First-strand cDNA synthesis was performed from all RNA using the Mint cDNA synthesis kit, with priming by a TRBC-specific oligonucleotide. Following uracil-DNA glycosylase treatment, a first 18-cycle PCR with universal primers M1SS and BC2_uni_R was performed on all cDNA. The paper's data handling went like this. Normalization of each sample was performed by random selection of 1 million high-quality reads, each carrying a distinct molecular identifier. Instead of being binned into consensus sequences, reads that shared molecular identifiers were thrown out. MiTCR, run with a Q25 quality threshold and the strictest error-elimination algorithm, handled CDR3 identification, clonotype clustering and error correction. A nonparametric unseen species model using Euler transformation provided a lower-bound estimate of total TCR beta diversity. TCRdb passed the public sequencing reads through fastp at Q25 and MiXCR, retaining productive beta sequences. Here each entry gathers all rows of one CDR3 protein and keeps the most common genes and DNA. In this record, the V and J calls reflect TCRdb's handling and not the investigators' own analysis. The sample includes more than 1 million distinct CDR3 sequences, with less than 50% observed a single time. The ten largest clones represent 15% to 20% of the sample.

Broader findings and caveats from the paper: Total diversity estimates from one million sequenced T cells were considered lower bounds and underestimates. The CMV infection status of donors was not known, potentially confounding age-related changes in expanded clonotypes. Bulk unsorted PBMC profiling prevented conclusive comparison of naive and antigen-experienced compartments. Observed TCR beta diversity per million T cells fell roughly linearly with age, and a significant reduction was already apparent by age roughly 41. The percentage of naive T cells measured by flow cytometry correlated strongly with observed TCR beta diversity. Compared with the aged group, the long-lived group had more naive CD4+ T cells, fewer expanded clones and increased TCR diversity, a pattern suggesting age selection.

Systemically healthy Caucasian individuals from Russia, around 38 in total and aged roughly 6 to 100 years, were included as donors. Approximately 9.3 milliliters of peripheral blood were drawn from each donor into EDTA-treated Vacutainer tubes. Ficoll-Paque density-gradient centrifugation was used to isolate PBMCs, with at least 7 million per sample. Total RNA, at least 5.5 micrograms per sample, was extracted from PBMCs with Trizol reagent. Naive CD45RAhigh/CD27high T cell percentages were measured by flow cytometry on a PBMC aliquot from every donor. The chain employs TRBV28 and TRBJ2-3; possibly the D gene is TRBD2, per 6 matching bases. The sample consisted of blood. The receptor was isolated from a woman in her sixties or seventies in good health. CDR3 protein: CASSLGHGWRDATDTQYF. Read as DNA, the sequence is TGTGCCAGCAGTTTAGGGCACGGGTGGCGGGATGCAACAGATACGCAGTATTTT.